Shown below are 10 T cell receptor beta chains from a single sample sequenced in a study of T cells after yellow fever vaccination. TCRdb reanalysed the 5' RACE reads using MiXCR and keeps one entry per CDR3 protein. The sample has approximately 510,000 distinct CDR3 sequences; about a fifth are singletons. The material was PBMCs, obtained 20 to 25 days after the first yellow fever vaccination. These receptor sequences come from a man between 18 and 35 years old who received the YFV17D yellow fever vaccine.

The chain's CDR3 is CADYIHGTTTDTQYF. DNA for the CDR3: TGTGCCGACTACATCCATGGGACAACCACAGATACGCAGTATTTT. The genes are TRBV21-1 and TRBJ2-3; the table's D call TRBD1 went unverified against the DNA. TRBV21-1 has pseudogene status. The CDR3 length is 15 residues.

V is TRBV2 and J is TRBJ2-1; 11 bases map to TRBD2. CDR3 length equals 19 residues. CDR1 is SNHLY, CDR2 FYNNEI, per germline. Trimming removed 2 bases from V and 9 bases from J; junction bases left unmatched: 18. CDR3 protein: CASSEYRASGGTTGPEQFF. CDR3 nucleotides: TGTGCCAGCAGTGAATACCGGGCTAGCGGGGGGACAACGGGTCCTGAGCAGTTCTTC.

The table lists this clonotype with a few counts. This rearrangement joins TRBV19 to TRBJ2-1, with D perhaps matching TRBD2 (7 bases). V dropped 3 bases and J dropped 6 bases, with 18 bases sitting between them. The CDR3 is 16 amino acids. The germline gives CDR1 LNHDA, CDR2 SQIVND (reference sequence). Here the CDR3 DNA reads TGTGCCAGTAGTATTTGGGACGGGGGGCCTTTCAATGAGCAGTTCTTC. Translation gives CASSIWDGGPFNEQFF.

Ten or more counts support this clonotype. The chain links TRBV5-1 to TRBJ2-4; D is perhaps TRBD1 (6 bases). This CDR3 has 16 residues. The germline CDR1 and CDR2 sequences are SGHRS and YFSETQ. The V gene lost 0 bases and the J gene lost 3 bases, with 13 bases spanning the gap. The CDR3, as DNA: TGCGCCAGCAGCTTGGATGGTTTCAGGGGCAAAAACATTCAGTACTTC. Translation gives CASSLDGFRGKNIQYF.

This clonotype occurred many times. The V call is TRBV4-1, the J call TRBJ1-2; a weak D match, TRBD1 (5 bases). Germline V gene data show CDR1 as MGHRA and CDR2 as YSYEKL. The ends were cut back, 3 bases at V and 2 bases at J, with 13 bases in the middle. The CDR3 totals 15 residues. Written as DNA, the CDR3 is TGCGCCAGCAGCCAGACGACAGAGACCAACTATGGCTACACCTTC. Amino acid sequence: CASSQTTETNYGYTF.

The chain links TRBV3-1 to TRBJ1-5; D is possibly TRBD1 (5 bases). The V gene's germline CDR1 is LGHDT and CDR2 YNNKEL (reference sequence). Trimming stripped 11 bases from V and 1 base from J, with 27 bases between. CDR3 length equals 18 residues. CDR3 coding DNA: TGTGCCTTCAGTTTAAATCGGTTCCAGGGATTAAGCAATCAGCCCCAGCATTTT. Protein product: CAFSLNRFQGLSNQPQHF. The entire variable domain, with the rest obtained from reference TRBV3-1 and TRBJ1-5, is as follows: DTAVSQTPKYLVTQMGNDKSIKCEQNLGHDTMYWYKQDSKKFLKIMFSYNNKELIINETVPNRFSPKSPDKAHLNLHINSLELGDSAVYFCAFSLNRFQGLSNQPQHFGDGTRLSIL.

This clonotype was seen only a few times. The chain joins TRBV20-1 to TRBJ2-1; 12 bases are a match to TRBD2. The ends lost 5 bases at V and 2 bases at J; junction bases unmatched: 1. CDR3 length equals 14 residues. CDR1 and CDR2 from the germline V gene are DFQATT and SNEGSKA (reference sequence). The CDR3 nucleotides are TGCAGTGCTCGGACTAGCGGGACCTACAATGAGCAGTTCTTC. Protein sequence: CSARTSGTYNEQFF.

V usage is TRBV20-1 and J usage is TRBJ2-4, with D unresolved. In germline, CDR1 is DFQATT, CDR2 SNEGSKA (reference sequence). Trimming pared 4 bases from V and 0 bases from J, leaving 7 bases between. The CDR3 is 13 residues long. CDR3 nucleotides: TGCAGTGCTAACGGTTTAGCCAAAAACATTCAGTACTTC. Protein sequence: CSANGLAKNIQYF.

The CDR3 loop reads CASSPAPQETQYF. The CDR3 DNA follows: TGTGCCAGCAGCCCCGCGCCCCAAGAGACCCAGTACTTC. This sequence joins TRBV7-3 and TRBJ2-5; the D is unclear. The V gene lost 5 bases and the J gene lost 1 base, with 8 bases spanning the gap. Germline loops: CDR1 SGHTA, CDR2 FQGTGA. The CDR3 sequence is 13 residues long.

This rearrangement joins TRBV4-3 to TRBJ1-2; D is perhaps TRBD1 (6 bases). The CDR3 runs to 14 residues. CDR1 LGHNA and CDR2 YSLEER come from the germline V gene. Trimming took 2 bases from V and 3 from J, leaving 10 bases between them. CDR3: CASSQLRTDYGYTF. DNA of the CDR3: TGCGCCAGCAGCCAACTTAGGACAGACTATGGCTACACCTTC.